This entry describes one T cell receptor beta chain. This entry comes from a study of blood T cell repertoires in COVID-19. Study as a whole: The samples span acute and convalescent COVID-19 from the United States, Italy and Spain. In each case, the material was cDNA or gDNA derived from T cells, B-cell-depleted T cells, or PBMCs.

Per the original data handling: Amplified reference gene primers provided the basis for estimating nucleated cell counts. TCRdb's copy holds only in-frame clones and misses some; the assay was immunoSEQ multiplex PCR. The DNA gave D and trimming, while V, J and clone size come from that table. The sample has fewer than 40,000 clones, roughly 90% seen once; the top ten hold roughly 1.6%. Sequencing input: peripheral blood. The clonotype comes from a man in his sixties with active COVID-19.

CDR3 protein: CASIQTGFCSNQPQHF. The CDR3 region has the DNA TGTGCCAGCATCCAGACAGGGTTTTGTAGCAATCAGCCCCAGCATTTT. V gene TRBV21-1 combines with J gene TRBJ1-5; the table's D call, TRBD1, has no DNA check behind it. TRBV21-1 is deemed a pseudogene. This CDR3 has 16 amino acids.